The rows below give T cell receptor beta chains drawn from one sample of a study of early T cells in non-severe SARS-CoV-2 infection. TCRdb re-derived calls from the 5' RACE reads in MiXCR, one entry per CDR3 protein. The data contain 90,000 to 120,000 distinct CDR3 sequences, 11% of them singletons. Sequenced: whole blood. The origin of the receptors is an adult who was a healthcare worker with PCR-confirmed SARS-CoV-2 infection or an uninfected control (not recorded which). CDR3s include the opening cysteine and the closing phenylalanine or tryptophan. Fields, in order: clone size, V gene, D gene, J gene, CDR3 DNA, CDR3 protein. D genes are given only for firm matches. A clone size is listed for some rows: how often the clone was seen (once, few, many), or a class if it is expanded.

clone_size: many
v_call: TRBV7-9
d_call: TRBD2
j_call: TRBJ2-1
cdr3_nt: TGTGCCAGCAGCTTAAGCGGGAGAAATGAGCAGTTCTTC
cdr3_aa: CASSLSGRNEQFF

clone_size: few
v_call: TRBV6-1
d_call: TRBD1
j_call: TRBJ1-1
cdr3_nt: TGTGCCAGCAGCGGGGACAGGGGGAGTAAAGCTTTCTTT
cdr3_aa: CASSGDRGSKAFF

clone_size: .
v_call: TRBV24-1
d_call: .
j_call: TRBJ2-1
cdr3_nt: TGTGCCACCAGTGATCCAGGGGCAAAGGGACAATTAGAGCAGTTCTTC
cdr3_aa: CATSDPGAKGQLEQFF

clone_size: many
v_call: TRBV24-1
d_call: .
j_call: TRBJ2-3
cdr3_nt: TGTGCCACCAGTGATTTATCGACCTCCGATACGCAGTATTTT
cdr3_aa: CATSDLSTSDTQYF

clone_size: few
v_call: TRBV7-6
d_call: .
j_call: TRBJ2-1
cdr3_nt: TGTGCCAGCAGCCTTACAGGGTTCAATGAGCAGTTCTTC
cdr3_aa: CASSLTGFNEQFF

clone_size: many
v_call: TRBV7-3
d_call: .
j_call: TRBJ1-5
cdr3_nt: TGTGCCAGCAGCACGACAGAAGGATACAGCAATCAGCCCCAGCATTTT
cdr3_aa: CASSTTEGYSNQPQHF

clone_size: few
v_call: TRBV12-3/TRBV12-4
d_call: TRBD2
j_call: TRBJ2-1
cdr3_nt: TGTGCCAGCAGTTCAACTAGCGGGAGGTGGCGGCAGTTCTTC
cdr3_aa: CASSSTSGRWRQFF

clone_size: few
v_call: TRBV3-1
d_call: .
j_call: TRBJ2-1
cdr3_nt: TGTGCCAGCAGCCAGGTCGCCGCGGCCAATGAGCAGTTCTTC
cdr3_aa: CASSQVAAANEQFF

clone_size: few
v_call: TRBV28
d_call: .
j_call: TRBJ2-2
cdr3_nt: TGTGCCAGCATCAACAGCCACAACACCGGGGAGCTGTTTTTT
cdr3_aa: CASINSHNTGELFF

clone_size: few
v_call: TRBV5-1
d_call: .
j_call: TRBJ1-4
cdr3_nt: TGCGCCAGCAGCTCCTCCGGGACTGAGTGGGAAAAACTGTTTTTT
cdr3_aa: CASSSSGTEWEKLFF

clone_size: few
v_call: TRBV12-3/TRBV12-4
d_call: .
j_call: TRBJ1-2
cdr3_nt: TGTGCCAGCAGTTTTGGGGCCTTGACTGGCTACACCTTC
cdr3_aa: CASSFGALTGYTF

clone_size: many
v_call: TRBV24-1
d_call: TRBD2
j_call: TRBJ2-1
cdr3_nt: TGTGCCACCAGTGATTCTAATAGCGGGAACAATGAGCAGTTCTTC
cdr3_aa: CATSDSNSGNNEQFF

clone_size: few
v_call: TRBV5-1
d_call: .
j_call: TRBJ2-2
cdr3_nt: TGCGCCAGCAGCTTGTTGGGGGAGCTGTTTTTT
cdr3_aa: CASSLLGELFF

clone_size: .
v_call: TRBV7-9
d_call: TRBD1
j_call: TRBJ1-5
cdr3_nt: TGTGCCAGCACCTTAGGACAGGGAATAAGTCAGCCCCAGCATTTT
cdr3_aa: CASTLGQGISQPQHF

clone_size: many
v_call: TRBV7-8
d_call: .
j_call: TRBJ2-2
cdr3_nt: TGTGCCAGCAGCCCCGAACGGTGGGTCGGGGAGCTGTTTTTT
cdr3_aa: CASSPERWVGELFF

clone_size: few
v_call: TRBV11-3
d_call: TRBD2
j_call: TRBJ2-2
cdr3_nt: TGTGCCAGCAGCTTAGTTGGTCAGGGTCGGAACCCTAGCGGGAGAGAGAACACCGGGGAGCTGTTTTTT
cdr3_aa: CASSLVGQGRNPSGRENTGELFF

clone_size: many
v_call: TRBV2
d_call: TRBD1
j_call: TRBJ1-1
cdr3_nt: TGTGCCAGCAGTGAAGCCAGGGGGCGCGGGGCATACACTGAAGCTTTCTTT
cdr3_aa: CASSEARGRGAYTEAFF

clone_size: few
v_call: TRBV28
d_call: .
j_call: TRBJ1-5
cdr3_nt: TGTGCCAGCAGTTTACCAAGGGGGAGTAGCAATCAGCCCCAGCATTTT
cdr3_aa: CASSLPRGSSNQPQHF

clone_size: .
v_call: TRBV6-6
d_call: .
j_call: TRBJ2-6
cdr3_nt: TGTGCCAGCATCCCTGGTCCCTCTGGGGCCAACGTCCTGACTTTC
cdr3_aa: CASIPGPSGANVLTF

clone_size: .
v_call: TRBV7-9
d_call: .
j_call: TRBJ2-2
cdr3_nt: TGTGCCAGCAGGTCGGAATCGAACACCGGGGAGCTGTTTTTT
cdr3_aa: CASRSESNTGELFF

clone_size: few
v_call: TRBV6-5
d_call: .
j_call: TRBJ2-6
cdr3_nt: TGTGCCAGCAGTTACGGGGTTGCCGGGGCCAACGTCCTGACTTTC
cdr3_aa: CASSYGVAGANVLTF

clone_size: .
v_call: TRBV2
d_call: .
j_call: TRBJ1-2
cdr3_nt: TGTGCCAGCACGGAGCTTAACGCTTCCGGTGGCTACACCTTC
cdr3_aa: CASTELNASGGYTF

clone_size: many
v_call: TRBV12-1
d_call: .
j_call: TRBJ2-3
cdr3_nt: TGTGCCAGCAGCTTTGAATACAGGGGGCACACAGATACGCAGTATTTT
cdr3_aa: CASSFEYRGHTDTQYF

clone_size: many
v_call: TRBV20-1
d_call: .
j_call: TRBJ2-5
cdr3_nt: TGCAGTGCTATCCCGCCAGGAGTGGAGACCCAGTACTTC
cdr3_aa: CSAIPPGVETQYF

clone_size: .
v_call: TRBV27
d_call: .
j_call: TRBJ1-2
cdr3_nt: TGTGCCAGCAGGAGTGGACGGCAGGTAGCTGGCTACACCTTC
cdr3_aa: CASRSGRQVAGYTF

clone_size: few
v_call: TRBV30
d_call: TRBD2
j_call: TRBJ2-1
cdr3_nt: TGTGCCTGGAGTCCGACTAGCGGCAATGAGCAGTTCTTC
cdr3_aa: CAWSPTSGNEQFF

clone_size: .
v_call: TRBV25-1
d_call: .
j_call: TRBJ2-2
cdr3_nt: TGTGCCAGCAGTACGACTCGGTGGGTTGCGGGGACCGGGGAGCTGTTTTTT
cdr3_aa: CASSTTRWVAGTGELFF

clone_size: few
v_call: TRBV28
d_call: .
j_call: TRBJ1-5
cdr3_nt: TGTGCCAGCAGTGGGAGGGCTCGGGCCCAGCCCCAGCATTTT
cdr3_aa: CASSGRARAQPQHF

clone_size: few
v_call: TRBV7-8
d_call: .
j_call: TRBJ2-5
cdr3_nt: TGTGCCAGCAGCATACTGGACGGGGGAGAGACCCAGTACTTC
cdr3_aa: CASSILDGGETQYF

clone_size: many
v_call: TRBV12-3/TRBV12-4
d_call: .
j_call: TRBJ2-1
cdr3_nt: TGTGCCAGCAGTTCAGGACTGGGCGAGGGGGAGCAGTTCTTC
cdr3_aa: CASSSGLGEGEQFF

clone_size: many
v_call: TRBV28
d_call: .
j_call: TRBJ2-6
cdr3_nt: TGTGCCAGCAGGATCTCTGGGGCCAACGTCCTGACTTTC
cdr3_aa: CASRISGANVLTF

clone_size: few
v_call: TRBV6-5
d_call: TRBD2
j_call: TRBJ2-7
cdr3_nt: TGTGCCAGCAGTTACGACGGACTAGCGGGAACTAAGCAGTACTTC
cdr3_aa: CASSYDGLAGTKQYF

clone_size: many
v_call: TRBV10-3
d_call: .
j_call: TRBJ2-7
cdr3_nt: TGTGCCATCAGTGAGTTTGGGGGAGTCGGGTACGAGCAGTACTTC
cdr3_aa: CAISEFGGVGYEQYF